This is a list of T cell receptor beta chains from one sample in a study of blood T cell repertoires in COVID-19. Sequenced by immunoSEQ multiplex PCR; TCRdb stores in-frame clones only, minus some. This sample yields fewer than 350,000 clones, of which approximately 88% are seen a single time; 1.5% to 2% belongs to the top ten. Source material: peripheral blood. These receptors all come from a woman in her 30s with COVID-19, enrolled during active disease. Both conserved end residues are part of each CDR3. The order of the fields is CDR3 DNA, CDR3 protein, CDR3 length, clone size, D gene, V gene, J gene. A D gene is named only where the DNA matches it firmly. Some rows mark clone size as missing; the rest say once, few, many or name a class of expanded clone.

TGTGCCAGCAGGAATAGCTCACCCCTCCACTTT	CASRNSSPLHF	11	once	NA	TRBV6-5	TRBJ1-6
TGTGCCAGCAGCCGAAGTACGGGAGCAGGCTATGGCTACACCTTC	CASSRSTGAGYGYTF	15	NA	NA	TRBV14	TRBJ1-2
TGTGCCAGCTCTTCCGGGGGAGGAAACACCATATATTTT	CASSSGGGNTIYF	13	NA	NA	TRBV18	TRBJ1-3
TGTGCCAGCAGTTGGACAGGGAACGGCTACACCTTC	CASSWTGNGYTF	12	NA	TRBD1	TRBV6-2/TRBV6-3	TRBJ1-2
TGTGCCACCAGTGAGTCCGGGACACCCTATGGCTACACCTTC	CATSESGTPYGYTF	14	NA	NA	TRBV24-1	TRBJ1-2
TGTGCCAGCGGTTCCAGGGCGAATCAGCCCCAGCATTTT	CASGSRANQPQHF	13	NA	NA	TRBV6-5	TRBJ1-5
TGTGCCAGCAGCGTAAACCCCAGGGCTCTTCAGCCCCAGCATTTT	CASSVNPRALQPQHF	15	NA	NA	TRBV7-8	TRBJ1-5
TGTGCCAGCAGTTTATACCCCCTAAATCCAGGGGTTACTAATGAAAAACTGTTTTTT	CASSLYPLNPGVTNEKLFF	19	NA	NA	TRBV27	TRBJ1-4
TGTGCCAGCAGCCAGACAGGGAGAGGTGGAAACACCATATATTTT	CASSQTGRGGNTIYF	15	NA	TRBD1	TRBV3-1/TRBV3-2	TRBJ1-3
TGTGCCAGCAGATGGGACACGGAGAAGGGCTACACCTTC	CASRWDTEKGYTF	13	NA	NA	TRBV2	TRBJ1-2
TGTGCCAGCAGCGAGGGCCCCGATCAGCCCCAGCATTTT	CASSEGPDQPQHF	13	few	NA	TRBV5-4	TRBJ1-5
TGTGCCAGCAAGGGGGGGGGCACAGATACGCAGTATTTT	CASKGGGTDTQYF	13	NA	NA	TRBV25-1	TRBJ2-3
TGTGCCAACCCGGACAGCTCGGGACTAGCGGGGCCTAAGGCAGATACGCAGTATTTT	CANPDSSGLAGPKADTQYF	19	NA	TRBD2	TRBV24-1	TRBJ2-3
TGTGCCAGCAGCGCCCCGGGGGGGGGTTCTGGCTACACCTTC	CASSAPGGGSGYTF	14	NA	NA	TRBV7-2	TRBJ1-2
TGTGCCAGCTCACCATTATCTCCTCGGACTGAAGCTTTCTTT	CASSPLSPRTEAFF	14	NA	NA	TRBV18	TRBJ1-1
TGCAGCGTTGAATGGGACAGGGGTCCGGATACGCAGTATTTT	CSVEWDRGPDTQYF	14	NA	TRBD1	TRBV29-1	TRBJ2-3
TGTGCCAGCAGTCCAGGGAAGGATCAGCCCCAGCATTTT	CASSPGKDQPQHF	13	NA	NA	TRBV7-9	TRBJ1-5
TGTGCCAGCAGGGCGGACAGGAACTCTGGAAACACCATATATTTT	CASRADRNSGNTIYF	15	NA	TRBD1	TRBV27	TRBJ1-3
TGTGCCAGCAGCGTATCCTACGGGACAGCTTACAATGAGCAGTTCTTC	CASSVSYGTAYNEQFF	16	NA	TRBD1	TRBV6-6	TRBJ2-1
TGTGCCAGTAGTGCGATGACAGGGGAGGACACTGAAGCTTTCTTT	CASSAMTGEDTEAFF	15	NA	TRBD1	TRBV19	TRBJ1-1
TGTGCCAGCAACGGCAGACTTAATGAAAAACTGTTTTTT	CASNGRLNEKLFF	13	NA	NA	TRBV12-3/TRBV12-4	TRBJ1-4
TGTGCCAGCAGTGTTGGCGGTAGGCTGTTTTTT	CASSVGGRLFF	11	NA	NA	TRBV2	TRBJ1-4
TGTGCCAGCTCGATGGACAGAACCACTGAAGCTTTCTTT	CASSMDRTTEAFF	13	NA	NA	TRBV18	TRBJ1-1
TGTGCCAGCAGCACGCGTCACAGGGGAAGAACTGAAGCTTTCTTT	CASSTRHRGRTEAFF	15	NA	TRBD1	TRBV11-2	TRBJ1-1
TGTGCCAGCAGTCAGGGGGGCTATGGCTACACCTTC	CASSQGGYGYTF	12	NA	TRBD1	TRBV27	TRBJ1-2
TGTGCCAGCAGCCACCTAACCCCGGGACTAGTTAGGCCCGGGGAGCTGTTTTTT	CASSHLTPGLVRPGELFF	18	NA	TRBD2	TRBV3-1/TRBV3-2	TRBJ2-2
TGCGCCAGCAGCTTGATCCTGACAGGGAGGTATGGCTACACCTTC	CASSLILTGRYGYTF	15	NA	TRBD1	TRBV5-1	TRBJ1-2
TGTGCCGTCCGAACGGGTGTTAACACTGAAGCTTTCTTT	CAVRTGVNTEAFF	13	NA	NA	TRBV10-3	TRBJ1-1
TGTGCCAGCAGCCCTAGCGGGGGGGCGTACGGGGAGCTGTTTTTT	CASSPSGGAYGELFF	15	few	TRBD2	TRBV11-3	TRBJ2-2
TGTGCCAGCAGTGAAGGGGCAGGCGCAATGAACGAGCAGTACTTC	CASSEGAGAMNEQYF	15	NA	NA	TRBV6-4	TRBJ2-7
TGTGCCAGCAACACAGACCGGGGTTCCTACAATGAGCAGTTCTTC	CASNTDRGSYNEQFF	15	few	NA	TRBV2	TRBJ2-1
TGCAGCGTCGACGAAGGGGATTACAGGAGTACCGGGGAGCTGTTTTTT	CSVDEGDYRSTGELFF	16	NA	NA	TRBV29-1	TRBJ2-2
TGTGCCAGCTCAGCTGGACAGTATGCAACTAATGAAAAACTGTTTTTT	CASSAGQYATNEKLFF	16	NA	NA	TRBV18	TRBJ1-4
TGTGCCAGCAGCTTAGCCGGGTATAATTCACCCCTCCACTTT	CASSLAGYNSPLHF	14	NA	NA	TRBV7-2	TRBJ1-6
TGCGCCAGCAGCTTGGGACAGGGGGCCTCACCCCTCCACTTT	CASSLGQGASPLHF	14	NA	TRBD1	TRBV5-1	TRBJ1-6
TGTGCCAGCAGTTATGTCCCGGGACAGGGTCAAACTAATGAAAAACTGTTTTTT	CASSYVPGQGQTNEKLFF	18	NA	TRBD1	TRBV28	TRBJ1-4
TGTGCCAGCAGCCGGGCTGACAGGGCTTCACCCCTCCACTTT	CASSRADRASPLHF	14	NA	TRBD1	TRBV6-5	TRBJ1-6
TGTGCCAGCAGCGGACAGGGGACCTGGGATGAAAAACTGTTTTTT	CASSGQGTWDEKLFF	15	NA	TRBD1	TRBV9	TRBJ1-4
TGTGCCAGCAGTTCTTCTGGGGCCAACGTCCTGACTTTC	CASSSSGANVLTF	13	NA	NA	TRBV27	TRBJ2-6
TGTGCCAGCACCCCTTACCCACAGGGAGAAGAAAAACTGTTTTTT	CASTPYPQGEEKLFF	15	NA	NA	TRBV6-6	TRBJ1-4
TGTGCCACCAGACAGGGGGCTAGCACCGGGGAGCTGTTTTTT	CATRQGASTGELFF	14	NA	TRBD1	TRBV15	TRBJ2-2
TGTGCCAGCAGCCCGACCGGGACTAGCTCTGGGGCCAACGTCCTGACTTTC	CASSPTGTSSGANVLTF	17	NA	TRBD2	TRBV4-2	TRBJ2-6